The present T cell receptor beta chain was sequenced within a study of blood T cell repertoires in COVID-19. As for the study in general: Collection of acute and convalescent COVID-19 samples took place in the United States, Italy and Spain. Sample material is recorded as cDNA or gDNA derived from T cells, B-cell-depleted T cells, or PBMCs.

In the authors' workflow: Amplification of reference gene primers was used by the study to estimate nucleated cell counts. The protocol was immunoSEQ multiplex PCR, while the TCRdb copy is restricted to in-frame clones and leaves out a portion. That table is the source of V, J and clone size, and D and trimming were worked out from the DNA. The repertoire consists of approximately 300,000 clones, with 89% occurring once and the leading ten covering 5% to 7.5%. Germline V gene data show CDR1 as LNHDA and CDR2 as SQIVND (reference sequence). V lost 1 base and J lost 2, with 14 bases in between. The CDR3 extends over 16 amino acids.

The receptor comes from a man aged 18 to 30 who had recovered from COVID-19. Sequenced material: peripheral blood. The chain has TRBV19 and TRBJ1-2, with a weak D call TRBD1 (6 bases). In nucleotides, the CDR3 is TGTGCCAGTAGTATAGTTGGACAGTTGGTAAACTATGGCTACACCTTC. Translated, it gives CASSIVGQLVNYGYTF.